A single sample gave rise to the 31 T cell receptor beta chains below, sequenced in a study of CD8+CD57+ T cells in acquired aplastic anemia (dated by TCRdb to 2016 to 2019). Patients chosen for sequencing had shown expansion of CD8+CD57+ cells by flow cytometry. Sequencing took place on an Illumina HiSeq 2000. Genomic DNA was used as template for profiling of TCR beta VDJ combinations and CDR3 sequences. The public reads were reanalyzed by TCRdb: fastp trimming at Q25, MiXCR alignment, in-frame beta chains only. When rows share a CDR3 protein, they turn into one entry using the most common DNA and genes. The sample data list 200,000 to 250,000 distinct CDR3 sequences, and less than 75% of these were observed just once. The ten largest clonotypes hold about 60% of the sample. Sequenced sample: sorted CD4+, CD8+, or CD8+CD57+ T cells (not recorded which) from PBMCs. Receptor source: a human donor with aplastic anemia.

The V and J genes are TRBV6-5 and TRBJ2-7; 15 bases are shared with TRBD2. V dropped 0 bases and J dropped 8; count of bases not matched to a gene: 2. Germline lookup yields CDR1 MNHEY and CDR2 SVGAGI. The CDR3 has 15 amino acids. This CDR3 is CASSYSGTSGGQQYF. The DNA for the CDR3 is TGTGCCAGCAGTTACTCCGGGACTAGCGGGGGGCAGCAGTACTTC.

The V gene is TRBV20-1, the J gene TRBJ1-6, with 7 bases aligning to TRBD1. Losses at the gene ends were 3 bases for V and 7 bases for J; bases not matched to a gene: 3. Germline-derived CDR1 and CDR2 are DFQATT and SNEGSKA (reference sequence). The CDR3 runs to 13 residues. CDR3 DNA: TGCAGTGCTAGCATGGGACAGAATTCACCCCTCCACTTT. Its translation is CSASMGQNSPLHF.

This rearrangement joins TRBV15 to TRBJ2-1; 8 bases fit TRBD2. Trimming took 3 bases from V and 6 from J; bases not matched to a gene: 10. The CDR3 sequence is 16 residues long. Germline CDR1 is LNHNV and CDR2 is YYDKDF (reference sequence). The CDR3 nucleotides read TGTGCCACCAGCAGCCCGGGACTAGGATTAGTCAATGAGCAGTTCTTC. Translating gives CATSSPGLGLVNEQFF.

V is TRBV20-1 and J is TRBJ1-5, with TRBD1 identical over 8 bases. The CDR3 consists of 15 residues. The junction had 5 bases not matched to a gene; V was cut back by 2 bases and J by 2 bases. In germline, CDR1 is DFQATT, CDR2 SNEGSKA (reference sequence). CDR3 protein: CSARPMGQGNQPQHF. The CDR3 DNA follows: TGCAGTGCTAGACCCATGGGACAGGGCAATCAGCCCCAGCATTTT.

The chain couples TRBV2 to TRBJ1-2; TRBD1 agrees at 10 bases. Trimming removed 10 bases from V and 0 bases from J; junction bases left unmatched: 5. This CDR3 is built from 14 residues. Germline CDR1 is SNHLY and CDR2 is FYNNEI. The CDR3, as DNA: TGTGCCACCACAGGGACAGGGGCTAACTATGGCTACACCTTC. It encodes CATTGTGANYGYTF.

Comments on this clonotype: A read error may explain this, as a much larger clone is one base away. The J gene is TRBJ2-3, the V gene TRBV6-5; D is uncertain. The J call could be wrong; TRBJ1-5 is a better fit for the DNA end. The CDR3 sequence is 15 residues long. Germline CDR1 is MNHEY and CDR2 is SVGAGI. The CDR3 coding sequence is TGTGCCAGCAGCAACGCCGACACTAGCACAGATACGCAGCATTTT. This sequence encodes CASSNADTSTDTQHF.

As regards this clonotype: The CDR3 does not end in the conserved phenylalanine or tryptophan, so this is likely a read error. The chain is built from TRBV20-1 and TRBJ2-3; D is possibly TRBD2 (6 bases). This CDR3 contains 19 residues. Germline V gene sequence: CDR1 DFQATT, CDR2 SNEGSKA (reference sequence). The CDR3 coding sequence is TGCAGTGCTAGAGATCCCCCCGTTAGCGGCACGCGGGGCACAGCTACGCAGTATGTT. Encoded protein: CSARDPPVSGTRGTATQYV.

The chain links TRBV9 to TRBJ1-1; unclear D gene. Germline CDR1 reads SGDLS; CDR2 reads YYNGEE. The V gene lost 0 bases and the J gene lost 5 bases, with 8 bases spanning the gap. The CDR3 has 13 residues. CDR3 DNA: TGTGCCAGCAGCGTAGTAGATGGGACTGAAGCTTTCTTT. It yields the protein CASSVVDGTEAFF.

This clonotype was recorded many times. Written as DNA, the CDR3 is TGTGCCAGCCTCGATTGGGCGGCTGAAGCTTTCTTT. This codes for CASLDWAAEAFF. The gene calls are TRBV7-9 and TRBJ1-1, with unresolved D. Germline lookup yields CDR1 SEHNR and CDR2 FQNEAQ (reference sequence). V dropped 8 bases and J dropped 6 bases, with 13 bases sitting between them. This CDR3 contains 12 residues.

The gene calls are TRBV10-3 and TRBJ2-3, with TRBD2 identical over 10 bases. Germline V gene data show CDR1 as ENHRY and CDR2 as SYGVKD. The V segment lost 10 bases and the J segment 4 bases; nucleotides outside the gene matches: 11. The CDR3 spans 15 residues. The CDR3, as DNA: TGTGCCAGCAGGGCCGGGACTAGCGCTTCAGATACGCAGTATTTT. Translation gives CASRAGTSASDTQYF.

This clonotype was counted between two and nine times. The J gene is TRBJ2-2, the V gene TRBV20-1; D might be TRBD1 (6 bases). The CDR3 loop spans 11 amino acids. Trimming pared 5 bases from V and 13 bases from J, leaving 14 bases between. Germline CDR1 DFQATT, CDR2 SNEGSKA (reference sequence). CDR3 sequence: CSAPGQIGLFF. CDR3 sequence (DNA): TGCAGTGCTCCCGGACAGATTGGGCTGTTTTTT.

The chain recombines TRBV20-1 with TRBJ1-2; D is unresolved. V was clipped by 3 bases and J by 6 bases, with 11 bases between them. Looked up from germline, CDR1 is DFQATT and CDR2 is SNEGSKA (reference sequence). CDR3 size: 12 residues. In DNA form, the CDR3 reads TGCAGTGCTAGTGAGGGCCGCGATGGCTACACCTTC. Its protein product is CSASEGRDGYTF.

The chain couples TRBV5-1 to TRBJ1-1, with D hard to call. This CDR3 contains 14 residues. V was clipped by 0 bases and J by 2 bases, with 8 bases between them. CDR1 is SGHRS, CDR2 YFSETQ, per germline. DNA for the CDR3: TGCGCCAGCAGCTTGGATTTGAGTAACACTGAAGCTTTCTTT. It translates to CASSLDLSNTEAFF.

The chain recombines TRBV7-8 with TRBJ2-7; D may correspond to TRBD1 or TRBD2 (6 bases each). This CDR3 contains 15 residues. With 3 bases removed from V and 0 bases from J, the gap between germline ends came to 12 bases. Germline V gives CDR1 SGHVS, CDR2 FQNEAQ. The CDR3 is CASSFKGGLSYEQYF. The CDR3 DNA follows: TGTGCCAGCAGCTTCAAGGGGGGCCTCTCCTACGAGCAGTACTTC.

This clonotype came up a few times. The chain combines TRBV20-1 with TRBJ2-7; TRBD2 aligns across 9 bases. The J segment lost 2 bases and the V segment lost 6 bases, leaving 8 bases of the junction unmatched. Germline values: CDR1 DFQATT, CDR2 SNEGSKA (reference sequence). This CDR3 is 14 amino acids long. CDR3: CSADRTSAAYEQYF. CDR3 nucleotides: TGCAGTGCAGACCGGACTAGCGCAGCCTACGAGCAGTACTTC.

This clonotype was seen ten or more times. The J gene is TRBJ2-7, the V gene TRBV11-2; possible D gene TRBD2, 6 bases. Trimming shortened V by 5 bases and J by 5 bases, and 10 bases separated the two germline ends. Germline CDR1 is SGHAT and CDR2 is FQNNGV. CDR3 length: 12 amino acids. The CDR3 region is CASSHGGNEQYF. Written as DNA, the CDR3 is TGTGCCAGCAGCCATGGGGGGAACGAGCAGTACTTC.

This clonotype was found many times. The chain carries TRBV10-3 and TRBJ1-5; D remains unclear. Deletions cut 0 bases from V and 0 bases from J, with 9 bases between. The CDR3 sequence is 16 residues long. Germline V lookup: CDR1 ENHRY, CDR2 SYGVKD. The CDR3 here is CAISESSFGSNQPQHF. The CDR3 coding sequence is TGTGCCATCAGTGAGTCGAGTTTTGGTAGCAATCAGCCCCAGCATTTT.

This clonotype was counted between two and nine times. V is TRBV19 and J is TRBJ1-6; D is unresolved. CDR3 size: 14 residues. V was pared by 10 bases and J by 3 bases, with 13 bases between. CDR1 and CDR2 (germline): LNHDA, SQIVND (reference sequence). The CDR3 loop reads CATRLRNYNSPLHF. The DNA of the CDR3 is TGTGCCACCCGACTCCGTAACTATAATTCACCCCTCCACTTT.

The chain couples TRBV9 to TRBJ2-5; tentatively, D is TRBD2 (6 bases). Germline lookup yields CDR1 SGDLS and CDR2 YYNGEE. The CDR3 spans 16 residues. V lost 2 bases to trimming and J lost 1 base, with 15 bases between them. CDR3 in DNA: TGTGCCAGCAGCGTCCAAGCGGGTCGGACCCAAGAGACCCAGTACTTC. The encoded protein is CASSVQAGRTQETQYF.

J is TRBJ1-2 and V is TRBV2; D unresolved. The CDR3 is 13 residues long. The V and J ends lost 3 bases and 4 bases respectively, with 9 bases between them. Germline loops: CDR1 SNHLY, CDR2 FYNNEI. This chain's CDR3 is CASSDGRSYGYTF. CDR3 nucleotide sequence: TGTGCCAGCAGTGACGGCAGGAGCTATGGCTACACCTTC.

This sequence joins TRBV20-1 and TRBJ2-7; 8 positions agree with TRBD2. Germline values: CDR1 DFQATT, CDR2 SNEGSKA (reference sequence). This CDR3 comprises 12 residues. Losses at the gene ends were 3 bases for V and 3 bases for J; bases not matched to a gene: 1. CDR3 loop: CSASRGGYEQYF. In DNA form, the CDR3 reads TGCAGTGCTAGTCGGGGGGGCTACGAGCAGTACTTC.

This clonotype has just a few counts. This chain uses TRBV24-1 with TRBJ2-3; TRBD1 agrees at 8 bases. Germline CDR1 and CDR2: KGHDR and SFDVKD. Trimming took 5 bases from V and 3 from J; bases not matched to a gene: 3. The CDR3 is made up of 14 amino acids. This CDR3 is CATSARGRTDTQYF. The CDR3 DNA follows: TGTGCCACCAGTGCCAGGGGGCGTACAGATACGCAGTATTTT.

The chain carries TRBV25-1 and TRBJ1-2; 9 bases agree with TRBD1. The CDR3 runs 13 residues. Per germline, CDR1 MGHDK and CDR2 SYGVNS. Losses at the gene ends were 7 bases for V and 8 bases for J; bases not matched to a gene: 8. The CDR3 DNA sequence: TGTGCCAGCAAAACAGGGGGCTGGGACGGCTACACCTTC. This encodes CASKTGGWDGYTF.

The rearrangement uses TRBV19 and TRBJ2-7, with 7 bases aligning to TRBD1. After removal of 4 bases from V and 4 bases from J, the junction contained 13 bases not matched to a gene. Germline V gene lookup returns CDR1 LNHDA and CDR2 SQIVND (reference sequence). The CDR3 sequence is 16 residues long. The chain's CDR3 is CASSTTGEKASYEQYF. The DNA for the CDR3 is TGTGCCAGTAGTACCACAGGGGAAAAGGCTTCGTACGAGCAGTACTTC.

The chain's CDR3 is CSANDRGARETQYF. CDR3 coding DNA: TGCAGTGCTAACGACAGGGGAGCTCGAGAGACCCAGTACTTC. This chain links TRBV20-1 with TRBJ2-5, with TRBD1 matching 8 bases. There are 14 residues in the CDR3. The germline gives CDR1 DFQATT, CDR2 SNEGSKA (reference sequence). The J segment lost 4 bases and the V segment lost 4 bases, leaving 8 bases of the junction unmatched.

CDR3 sequence reads: CASNLAGATTDTQYF. As DNA, the CDR3 is TGTGCCAGCAACCTAGCGGGGGCGACCACAGATACGCAGTATTTT. The chain recombines TRBV7-9 with TRBJ2-3, with 10 bases lining up with TRBD2. After removal of 7 bases from V and 2 bases from J, the junction contained 6 bases not matched to a gene. The CDR3 has 15 residues. Germline-derived CDR1 and CDR2 are SEHNR and FQNEAQ (reference sequence).

This chain connects TRBV2 to TRBJ1-5; 10 bases match TRBD1. Germline V gene sequence: CDR1 SNHLY, CDR2 FYNNEI. This CDR3 region has 15 residues. After removal of 4 bases from V and 1 base from J, the junction contained 1 base not matched to a gene. The CDR3 DNA is TGTGCCAGCAGTGGGACAGGGGGGAGCAATCAGCCCCAGCATTTT. Translating it yields CASSGTGGSNQPQHF.

This rearrangement joins TRBV20-1 to TRBJ1-1, with 8 bases identical to TRBD1. CDR1 is DFQATT, CDR2 SNEGSKA, per germline (reference sequence). J gave up 7 bases and V 6 bases, and 16 bases lay outside the gene matches. The CDR3 consists of 15 residues. The CDR3 region is CSARLPTGAKGEAFF. DNA of the CDR3: TGCAGTGCCAGACTTCCGACAGGGGCGAAGGGTGAAGCTTTCTTT.

This chain connects TRBV29-1 to TRBJ2-7; no reliable D call. CDR3 size: 12 residues. V lost 0 bases and J lost 4, with 7 bases in between. The germline CDR1 and CDR2 sequences are SQVTM and ANQGSEA. In DNA, the CDR3 is TGCAGCGTTGAAGAACGCGGTTACGAGCAGTACTTC. This translates into CSVEERGYEQYF.

To note about this clonotype: A single base separates this from a much larger clone, so it may be a read error. The CDR3 ends on some other residue instead of the conserved phenylalanine or tryptophan, so this is likely a read error. The CDR3 reads CASSGDSSGANVLTL. The DNA of the CDR3 is TGTGCCAGCAGCGGGGACAGCTCTGGGGCCAACGTCCTGACTCTC. This chain links TRBV6-1 with TRBJ2-6; 7 nucleotides line up with TRBD1. Germline CDR1 reads MNHNS; CDR2 reads SASEGT. The CDR3 spans 15 residues. V dropped 6 bases and J dropped 0; count of bases not matched to a gene: 2.

This chain uses TRBV2 with TRBJ2-3, with 9 bases lining up with TRBD1. Germline lookup yields CDR1 SNHLY and CDR2 FYNNEI. Germline trimming cut 5 bases from V and 6 bases from J; bases unmatched to any gene: 9. The CDR3 sequence is 15 residues long. CDR3 in amino acids: CASSTQGAARDTQYF. The CDR3, as DNA: TGTGCCAGCAGTACACAGGGGGCGGCCCGTGATACGCAGTATTTT.